These 3 T cell receptor beta chains share one sample of origin, sequenced in a study of radiotherapy plus CTLA-4 blockade in lung cancer. TCRdb's table, derived via immunoSEQ multiplex PCR, lists solely in-frame clones and lacks some. The data contain 50,000 or so clones, under 85% of them seen just once; the ten biggest clones take up under 3.5%. Sequencing used peripheral blood, obtained from a patient treated with radiotherapy plus ipilimumab. All receptors come from a human donor with non-small cell lung cancer who had a partial response to radiotherapy plus ipilimumab.

This CDR3 reads CASHSERLPGQVPPRTSYEQYF. In DNA form, the CDR3 reads TGTGCCAGCCATTCGGAACGATTACCGGGACAGGTCCCTCCTCGTACCTCCTACGAGCAGTACTTC. The chain is built from TRBV21-1 and TRBJ2-7; the table calls TRBD1, which could not be checked here. TRBV21-1 is noted as a pseudogene. CDR3 size: 22 residues.

This clone was picked up one time. The rearrangement joins TRBV2 to TRBJ2-5; D is perhaps TRBD2 (6 bases). The CDR3 totals 15 residues. With 4 bases removed from V and 1 base from J, the gap between germline ends came to 13 bases. Germline V CDR1 and CDR2: SNHLY, FYNNEI. CDR3 nucleotide sequence: TGTGCCAGCAGTGGGAGGGCAGGGAGCCAAGAGACCCAGTACTTC. Its translation is CASSGRAGSQETQYF.

The gene calls are TRBV11-2 and TRBJ2-7; D call uncertain. Germline values: CDR1 SGHAT, CDR2 FQNNGV. V lost 5 bases, J lost 0 bases, and 20 bases lay in between. The CDR3 spans 17 residues. For the CDR3, the DNA is TGTGCCAGCAGCCCCTCCGACGGGTCCCCCAACTCCTACGAGCAGTACTTC. Translated: CASSPSDGSPNSYEQYF.